This passage covers 20 T cell receptor beta chains from one sample sequenced in a study of T cells after yellow fever vaccination. TCRdb fed the 5' RACE reads into MiXCR, producing one record per CDR3 protein. The profile shows 500,000 to 650,000 distinct CDR3 sequences, roughly a sixth of them singletons. Sequenced here: PBMCs, sampled 4 to 5 days after the first yellow fever vaccination. These receptors were taken from a man between 18 and 29 years old who received the YFV17D yellow fever vaccine.

This clonotype was found a few times. The genes are TRBV2 and TRBJ2-3; perhaps D is TRBD1 or TRBD2 (7 bases each). Germline assignment: CDR1 SNHLY and CDR2 FYNNEI. This CDR3 region has 14 residues. Trimming left V 8 bases short and J 2 bases short, with 14 bases between. CDR3 in amino acids: CASWEGATTDTQYF. CDR3 nucleotide sequence: TGTGCCAGCTGGGAGGGGGCCACCACAGATACGCAGTATTTT.

The rearrangement uses TRBV4-3 and TRBJ2-3; D is unclear. The germline V gene has CDR1 LGHNA and CDR2 YSLEER. The CDR3 spans 17 residues. Trimming took off 4 bases at V and 1 base at J, with 18 bases between the two ends. This chain's CDR3 is CASSRVRSLAGTDTQYF. The DNA for the CDR3 is TGCGCCAGCAGCCGAGTAAGGTCCCTGGCGGGCACAGATACGCAGTATTTT.

V and J are TRBV6-1 and TRBJ2-1; the D gene is possibly TRBD1 (7 bases). The germline gives CDR1 MNHNS, CDR2 SASEGT. Trimming removed 7 bases at V and 3 bases at J, with 16 bases between. The CDR3 spans 15 residues. The CDR3, as DNA: TGTGCCAGCACAAACCGGGGGACAGACTACAATGAGCAGTTCTTC. This sequence encodes CASTNRGTDYNEQFF.

This clonotype was counted only a few times. The J gene is TRBJ1-2, the V gene TRBV4-1; D call uncertain. Trimming pared 4 bases from V and 4 bases from J, leaving 16 bases between. The CDR3 length is 15 residues. The germline V gene encodes CDR1 MGHRA and CDR2 YSYEKL. The CDR3 spells CASSPQWLFGYGYTF. The CDR3 DNA reads TGCGCCAGCAGCCCCCAATGGTTGTTTGGCTATGGCTACACCTTC.

The V gene is TRBV28, the J gene TRBJ1-1; D is uncertain. The V gene's germline CDR1 is MDHEN and CDR2 SYDVKM. Trimming took 3 bases from V and 1 from J, leaving 9 bases between them. The length of the CDR3 is 14 residues. Written as DNA, the CDR3 is TGTGCCAGCAGTTTGTGGGGATGGAACACTGAAGCTTTCTTT. As protein: CASSLWGWNTEAFF.

The V gene is TRBV7-9, the J gene TRBJ1-2; no reliable D call. This CDR3 is 16 amino acids long. Trimming left V 0 bases short and J 7 bases short, with 18 bases between. In germline, CDR1 is SEHNR, CDR2 FQNEAQ (reference sequence). The CDR3 reads CASSLAAPIRGVGYTF. The CDR3 bases are TGTGCCAGCAGCTTAGCAGCGCCGATCCGAGGTGTTGGCTACACCTTC.

This clonotype was counted between two and nine times. The V and J genes are TRBV6-2 or TRBV6-3 and TRBJ2-1; D uncertain. Trimming took off 6 bases at V and 8 bases at J, with 8 bases between the two ends. The CDR3 spans 11 residues. The germline gives CDR1 MNHEY, CDR2 SVGEGT. CDR3 coding DNA: TGTGCCAGCAGCACTCGGGATGAGCAGTTCTTC. Translation: CASSTRDEQFF.

This clonotype was seen more than once but under ten times. The chain carries TRBV6-5 and TRBJ2-2; TRBD1 is a possible D gene (5 bases). The V gene lost 7 bases and the J gene lost 3 bases, with 12 bases spanning the gap. The CDR3 contains 14 residues. Germline V lookup: CDR1 MNHEY, CDR2 SVGAGI. CDR3 sequence (DNA): TGTGCCAGCATTTGGCAGGGCCACACCGGGGAGCTGTTTTTT. Translating gives CASIWQGHTGELFF.

This clonotype was seen more than once but under ten times. This chain connects TRBV4-3 to TRBJ1-1; D not certain. Trimming cost V 0 bases and J 3 bases, with 17 bases left between them. Germline V gene sequence: CDR1 LGHNA, CDR2 YSLEER. The CDR3 extends over 17 amino acids. CDR3 sequence: CASSQEMAIGGDTEAFF. The CDR3 bases are TGCGCCAGCAGCCAAGAGATGGCAATAGGCGGCGACACTGAAGCTTTCTTT.

This clonotype was recorded a few times. V and J are TRBV6-1 and TRBJ2-1; 7 bases align to TRBD1. Germline-derived CDR1 and CDR2 are MNHNS and SASEGT. After removal of 3 bases from V and 2 bases from J, the junction contained 10 bases not matched to a gene. The length of the CDR3 is 17 residues. In nucleotides, the CDR3 is TGTGCCAGCAGTGAGACAGGGATTGCGCCCACCTACAATGAGCAGTTCTTC. It specifies CASSETGIAPTYNEQFF.

Ten or more counts support this clonotype. J is TRBJ2-3 and V is TRBV10-3, with unresolved D. Per the germline V gene, CDR1 is ENHRY and CDR2 is SYGVKD. Trimming pared 0 bases from V and 6 bases from J, leaving 7 bases between. This CDR3 is built from 13 residues. CDR3 coding DNA: TGTGCCATCAGTGAGTCGTTGGGGGATACGCAGTATTTT. Translating gives CAISESLGDTQYF.

J is TRBJ2-5 and V is TRBV18; D perhaps matches TRBD1 (7 bases). This CDR3 comprises 13 residues. Germline V gene lookup returns CDR1 KGHSH and CDR2 LQKENI. V was trimmed by 3 bases and J by 10 bases, leaving 15 bases between them. The CDR3 region is CASSPEGATIQYF. The CDR3 nucleotides read TGTGCCAGCTCACCGGAGGGGGCAACGATCCAGTACTTC.

This clonotype has just a few counts. The chain uses TRBV7-9 and TRBJ2-3; D unresolved. The CDR3 consists of 14 residues. The germline CDR1 and CDR2 sequences are SEHNR and FQNEAQ (reference sequence). The V end was cut by 3 bases, the J end by 2 bases, with 9 bases between. CDR3 nucleotide sequence: TGTGCCAGCAGCTTTTCCGGCAACACAGATACGCAGTATTTT. This encodes CASSFSGNTDTQYF.

There are many counts of this clonotype. V is TRBV7-3 and J is TRBJ2-2; D perhaps matches TRBD2 (6 bases). Trimming stripped 1 base from V and 5 bases from J, with 11 bases between. CDR3 length equals 15 residues. Germline CDR1 SGHTA, CDR2 FQGTGA. CDR3 sequence: CASSLSGGSTGELFF. CDR3 coding DNA: TGTGCCAGCAGCTTAAGCGGAGGGAGTACCGGGGAGCTGTTTTTT.

The chain combines TRBV6-2 or TRBV6-3 with TRBJ1-1, with D perhaps TRBD1 (5 bases). This CDR3 has 16 amino acids. The V end was cut by 6 bases, the J end by 5 bases, with 22 bases between. Germline loops: CDR1 MNHEY, CDR2 SVGEGT. The CDR3 region has the DNA TGTGCCAGCAGGTCCCCCCTCCCACAAGGGGCTACTGAAGCTTTCTTT. Amino acid sequence: CASRSPLPQGATEAFF.

V gene TRBV5-1 combines with J gene TRBJ2-7; TRBD1 agrees at 9 bases. J lost 7 bases, V lost 5 bases, and 7 bases had no gene match. CDR3 size: 13 residues. Germline CDR1 and CDR2: SGHRS and YFSETQ. The CDR3 loop reads CASRTGTGTEQYF. CDR3 DNA sequence: TGCGCCAGCAGAACCGGGACAGGGACAGAGCAGTACTTC. The variable domain in full, completed from reference TRBV5-1 and TRBJ2-7, reads KAGVTQTPRYLIKTRGQQVTLSCSPISGHRSVSWYQQTPGQGLQFLFEYFSETQRNKGNFPGRFSGRQFSNSRSEMNVSTLELGDSALYLCASRTGTGTEQYFGPGTRLTVT.

This clonotype occurred a few times. V and J are TRBV7-2 and TRBJ1-6, with D hard to call. Trimming cost V 5 bases and J 6 bases, with 8 bases left between them. The CDR3 is 13 residues long. Germline CDR1 SGHTA, CDR2 FQGNSA. This chain's CDR3 is CASSADTNSPLHF. CDR3 sequence (DNA): TGTGCCAGCAGCGCCGATACTAATTCACCCCTCCACTTT.

This clonotype was detected a few times. The chain recombines TRBV7-6 with TRBJ2-3; D call uncertain. Germline V gives CDR1 SGHVS, CDR2 FNYEAQ. V was cut by 0 bases and J by 2 bases, with 12 bases left in between. This CDR3 is 16 amino acids long. CDR3 in amino acids: CASSLALGRNTDTQYF. For the CDR3, the DNA is TGTGCCAGCAGCTTAGCGCTCGGCAGGAACACAGATACGCAGTATTTT.

The chain combines TRBV11-3 with TRBJ2-2, with D possibly being TRBD1 (6 bases). CDR3 length: 14 residues. Germline V gives CDR1 SGHNT, CDR2 YENEEA. V gave up 8 bases and J gave up 3 bases, with 13 bases separating them. The CDR3: CASSQGLYTGELFF. The CDR3 coding sequence is TGTGCCAGCTCCCAGGGGTTGTACACCGGGGAGCTGTTTTTT.

The chain couples TRBV5-1 to TRBJ2-7; D is undetermined. CDR1 is SGHRS and CDR2 is YFSETQ in the germline V gene. With 2 bases removed from V and 3 bases from J, the gap between germline ends came to 9 bases. There are 13 residues in the CDR3. CDR3 sequence reads: CASSFGPHYEQYV. CDR3 sequence (DNA): TGCGCCAGCAGCTTCGGGCCTCACTACGAGCAGTACGTC.